This passage covers 16 T cell receptor beta chains from one sample sequenced in a study of blood T cell repertoires in COVID-19. The assay was immunoSEQ multiplex PCR, and TCRdb's table has in-frame clones only and misses some. This table holds around 310,000 clones, roughly 90% found once. The specimen was peripheral blood. The receptors originated from a woman aged 25 to 39 with COVID-19, enrolled during active disease.

The chain uses TRBV19 and TRBJ1-1, with D tentatively TRBD1 (5 bases). Looked up from germline, CDR1 is LNHDA and CDR2 is SQIVND (reference sequence). The CDR3 consists of 12 residues. V shed 7 bases and J shed 7 bases, with 13 bases lying between them. Written as DNA, the CDR3 is TGTGCCAGTAAGAGGCAGGGTCTTGAAGCTTTCTTT. Encoded protein: CASKRQGLEAFF.

This chain links TRBV7-3 with TRBJ2-1; 9 bases map to TRBD1. Germline loops: CDR1 SGHTA, CDR2 FQGTGA. CDR3 length: 14 amino acids. The ends lost 3 bases at V and 7 bases at J; junction bases unmatched: 4. CDR3 sequence: CASSLGTGWNEQFF. The CDR3 DNA is TGTGCCAGCAGCTTGGGGACAGGGTGGAATGAGCAGTTCTTC. The full variable domain, completed using reference TRBV7-3 and TRBJ2-1, is GAGVSQTPSNKVTEKGKYVELRCDPISGHTALYWYRQSLGQGPEFLIYFQGTGAADDSGLPNDRFFAVRPEGSVSTLKIQRTERGDSAVYLCASSLGTGWNEQFFGPGTRLTVL.

This clone was observed a few times. The chain carries TRBV9 and TRBJ2-7; 8 bases agree with TRBD2. V shed 0 bases and J 0 bases; nucleotides not matched to a gene: 2. The germline CDR1 and CDR2 sequences are SGDLS and YYNGEE. The CDR3 runs to 15 residues. The CDR3 bases are TGTGCCAGCAGCGTAGGAAGCGGGAGCTCCTACGAGCAGTACTTC. Translating gives CASSVGSGSSYEQYF. Full variable domain (missing parts from reference TRBV9 and TRBJ2-7): DSGVTQTPKHLITATGQRVTLRCSPRSGDLSVYWYQQSLDQGLQFLIQYYNGEERAKGNILERFSAQQFPDLHSELNLSSLELGDSALYFCASSVGSGSSYEQYFGPGTRLTVT.

V is TRBV30 and J is TRBJ2-5; 10 positions agree with TRBD2. The CDR3 totals 13 residues. The junction had 5 bases not matched to a gene; V was cut back by 5 bases and J by 5 bases. Germline V CDR1 and CDR2: GTSNPN, SVGIG (reference sequence). The CDR3 DNA reads TGTGCCTGGGCTAGCGGGAGTTGGGAGACCCAGTACTTC. Protein product: CAWASGSWETQYF.

This chain joins TRBV28 and TRBJ2-4; D might be TRBD2 (6 bases). Trimming took 6 bases from V and 5 from J, leaving 14 bases between them. This CDR3 has 14 residues. From germline, CDR1 is MDHEN and CDR2 SYDVKM. The DNA of the CDR3 is TGTGCCAGCAGAACTGGGGTAGCGGAAAACATTCAGTACTTC. Translating gives CASRTGVAENIQYF.

The chain has TRBV9 and TRBJ2-7; D ambiguous. The germline gives CDR1 SGDLS, CDR2 YYNGEE. This CDR3 region has 13 residues. V lost 0 bases and J 7 bases, leaving 11 bases between the germline ends. The chain's CDR3 is CASSVAGGGEQYF. CDR3 in DNA: TGTGCCAGCAGCGTAGCGGGTGGTGGGGAGCAGTACTTC.

The chain has TRBV19 and TRBJ1-1, with 10 positions matching TRBD1. Trimming cost V 6 bases and J 0 bases; bases outside gene matches: 10. The germline V gene encodes CDR1 LNHDA and CDR2 SQIVND (reference sequence). The CDR3 has 17 amino acids. The CDR3 spells CASSLWTGGFMNTEAFF. The CDR3 DNA is TGTGCCAGTAGCCTCTGGACAGGGGGATTCATGAACACTGAAGCTTTCTTT.

This chain connects TRBV15 to TRBJ2-1; D is undetermined. Germline V lookup: CDR1 LNHNV, CDR2 YYDKDF (reference sequence). This CDR3 has 16 residues. Trimming cost V 0 bases and J 2 bases, with 11 bases left between them. The CDR3 nucleotides read TGTGCCACCAGCAGAGACGTCCTAGGAACCTACAATGAGCAGTTCTTC. Translating it yields CATSRDVLGTYNEQFF.

This clone appeared a single time. The CDR3 region has the DNA TGTGCCAGCAGCGCATGGGACTCAGGGACTGAAGCTTTCTTT. Its translation is CASSAWDSGTEAFF. The chain is built from TRBV7-9 and TRBJ1-1; D is possibly TRBD1 (5 bases). This CDR3 comprises 14 residues. Germline assignment: CDR1 SEHNR and CDR2 FQNEAQ (reference sequence). V was clipped by 5 bases and J by 5 bases, with 15 bases between them.

The chain couples TRBV4-3 to TRBJ2-7; D call uncertain. V lost 4 bases and J lost 2, with 27 bases in between. The CDR3 contains 19 residues. CDR1 is LGHNA and CDR2 is YSLEER in the germline V gene. The CDR3 region is CASSRQYEKSLGLTYEQYF. In nucleotides, the CDR3 is TGCGCCAGCAGCCGCCAGTACGAAAAGTCCCTCGGGTTAACCTACGAGCAGTACTTC.

CDR3 region: CASTQRDRFGTEAFF. The DNA of the CDR3 is TGTGCCAGTACCCAAAGGGACAGGTTCGGGACTGAAGCTTTCTTT. The chain has TRBV19 and TRBJ1-1, with 8 nucleotides matching TRBD1. Per germline, CDR1 LNHDA and CDR2 SQIVND (reference sequence). Trimming at V came to 7 bases and at J to 5 bases, leaving 12 bases not matched to a gene. The CDR3 has 15 amino acids.

The J gene is TRBJ2-1, the V gene TRBV15; 9 bases line up with TRBD2. The CDR3 contains 15 residues. With 4 bases clipped from V and 5 bases from J, the junction kept 6 bases outside the gene matches. CDR1 is LNHNV and CDR2 is YYDKDF in the germline V gene (reference sequence). CDR3 protein: CATSTRTSVNNEQFF. The CDR3 DNA reads as TGTGCCACCAGCACTCGGACTAGCGTAAACAATGAGCAGTTCTTC.

The rearrangement links TRBV6-4 to TRBJ2-2, with 12 positions matching TRBD2. CDR3 length equals 15 residues. The V segment lost 4 bases and the J segment 5 bases; nucleotides outside the gene matches: 2. Germline V gene lookup returns CDR1 MRHNA and CDR2 SNTAGT. The CDR3 is CASSAGTSGTGELFF. The CDR3 nucleotides read TGTGCCAGCAGTGCAGGGACTAGCGGGACCGGGGAGCTGTTTTTT.

V and J are TRBV5-1 and TRBJ2-1, with TRBD2 identical over 8 bases. The CDR3 runs to 16 residues. Germline values: CDR1 SGHRS, CDR2 YFSETQ. J was trimmed by 9 bases and V by 0 bases; bases with no gene match: 11. The CDR3 bases are TGCGCCAGCAGCTTGGAGTTCGGAGCGGGAGTGGGTGAGCAGTTCTTC. Translating it yields CASSLEFGAGVGEQFF.

V is TRBV6-5 and J is TRBJ2-7; a weak D match, TRBD1 (5 bases). The CDR3 spans 14 residues. Germline loops: CDR1 MNHEY, CDR2 SVGAGI. The V end lost 2 bases, the J end lost 2 bases, and 10 bases lay between the germline ends. CDR3 amino acids: CASSYGRGTYEQYF. For the CDR3, the DNA is TGTGCCAGCAGTTACGGAAGGGGTACCTACGAGCAGTACTTC.

The chain joins TRBV6-5 to TRBJ1-2, with 8 bases matching TRBD1. V lost 3 bases, J lost 11 bases, and 14 bases stayed unmatched. This CDR3 spans 15 amino acids. CDR1 MNHEY and CDR2 SVGAGI come from the germline V gene. The CDR3 coding sequence is TGTGCCAGCAGTTATTTCGGACAGGGAGAGGATCGGTACACCTTC. Translating it yields CASSYFGQGEDRYTF.